Listed below are T cell receptor beta chains from one sample, sequenced in a study of cytomegalovirus exposure and HLA in healthy donors. Here immunoSEQ multiplex PCR was the method, and the copy in TCRdb shows in-frame clones only, minus some. The sample shows around 120,000 clones, 70% to 80% of them seen only once. Sequenced sample: PBMCs. The receptor source for this set is a middle-aged woman in good health and CMV-seronegative. The CDR3 runs from the conserved cysteine through the conserved F or W. D genes are given only for firm matches. Only some rows state a clone size, as once, few, many or a class for expanded clones.

size	D	V	J	DNA	CDR3
few	TRBD1	TRBV4-1	TRBJ2-6	TGCGCCAGCAGCCACCGTCCTGTGGACAGGGGGCTTACCTCTGGGGCCAACGTCCTGACTTTC	CASSHRPVDRGLTSGANVLTF
NA	NA	TRBV5-6	TRBJ2-1	TGTGCCAGCAGCTTGCGCACTAGCTCGCGATCGAATGAGCAGTTCTTC	CASSLRTSSRSNEQFF
few	NA	TRBV25-1	TRBJ2-3	TGTGCCAGCACCCCGGGAGATACGCAGTATTTT	CASTPGDTQYF
NA	NA	TRBV11-2	TRBJ2-5	TGTGCCAGCTCCCCACCGGGATCTCGATTGCAAGAGACCCAGTACTTC	CASSPPGSRLQETQYF
NA	TRBD1	TRBV27	TRBJ1-2	TGTGCCAGCAGGTCAGGGGGAAGCTATGGCTACACCTTC	CASRSGGSYGYTF
NA	TRBD1	TRBV11-2	TRBJ1-6	TGTGCCAGCAGCTTAGCGGCAGGGGGGCATTCACCCCTCCACTTT	CASSLAAGGHSPLHF
NA	TRBD2	TRBV30	TRBJ2-1	TGTGCCTGGAGTGGGGGACTAGGCAATGAGCAGTTCTTC	CAWSGGLGNEQFF
NA	NA	TRBV7-8	TRBJ1-4	TGTGCCAGCAAATCGAAGGAGATCGTGGGTGAAAAACTGTTTTTT	CASKSKEIVGEKLFF
NA	TRBD2	TRBV5-1	TRBJ2-1	TGCGCCAGCAGTACGGGGACTAGCATCAATGAGCAGTTCTTC	CASSTGTSINEQFF
NA	TRBD1	TRBV27	TRBJ2-7	TGTGCCAGCAGCACAGGGGACTCCTACGAGCAGTACTTC	CASSTGDSYEQYF
large	NA	TRBV4-3	TRBJ2-5	TGCGCCAGCAGCCCCTCGACAGCTCAAGAGACCCAGTACTTC	CASSPSTAQETQYF
NA	NA	TRBV13	TRBJ2-7	TGTGCCAGCAGCGCACAGGGTTACGAGCAGTACTTC	CASSAQGYEQYF
NA	TRBD2	TRBV29-1	TRBJ2-1	TGCAGCGTTGAACTAGCGGGAGCGGGCGATGAGCAGTTCTTC	CSVELAGAGDEQFF
few	NA	TRBV7-9	TRBJ2-4	TGTGCCAGCAGCTTACAGGGAAACATTCAGTACTTC	CASSLQGNIQYF
NA	NA	TRBV7-2	TRBJ2-2	TGTGCCAGCAGCTCCACTCCCCGAGACACCGGGGAGCTGTTTTTT	CASSSTPRDTGELFF
NA	NA	TRBV28	TRBJ2-2	TGTGCCAGCAGTTCATGGGGCCGGGGCGGGGAGCTGTTTTTT	CASSSWGRGGELFF
NA	TRBD1	TRBV10-3	TRBJ1-5	TGTGCCATCAGCCCGCGGGACAGGGGTGGCCAGCCCCAGCATTTT	CAISPRDRGGQPQHF
NA	NA	TRBV18	TRBJ1-1	TGTGCCAGCTCACCTGAGGTTGAAGCTTTCTTT	CASSPEVEAFF
NA	NA	TRBV30	TRBJ2-2	TGTGCCTGGAGTGGCCACAGGAAGAACACCGGGGAGCTGTTTTTT	CAWSGHRKNTGELFF
NA	NA	TRBV2	TRBJ1-1	TGTGCCAGCAGGAACGACCAGGGGCGGGCTGAAGCTTTCTTT	CASRNDQGRAEAFF
once	NA	TRBV18	TRBJ2-7	TGTGCCAGCTCACCGTCGGGGGTTAACGACGAGCAGTACTTC	CASSPSGVNDEQYF
NA	NA	TRBV7-9	TRBJ2-6	TGTGCCAGCAGCCCTGGGTGGTGGGGGCAAGGTGGGGCCAACGTCCTGACTTTC	CASSPGWWGQGGANVLTF
NA	NA	TRBV29-1	TRBJ1-1	TGCAGCGTTGAGAGACAGCTACTGAACACTGAAGCTTTCTTT	CSVERQLLNTEAFF
NA	TRBD1	TRBV18	TRBJ2-7	TGTGCCAGCTCACCCGGGACAGGGCCCTACGAGCAGTACTTC	CASSPGTGPYEQYF
NA	NA	TRBV28	TRBJ2-1	TGTGCCAGCAGTTTCCCTTTCGGCGGGGAGGAGCAGTTCTTC	CASSFPFGGEEQFF
NA	NA	TRBV6-1	TRBJ1-5	TGTGCCAGCAGTGAATTGGGGTCACTCGGGGATCAGCCCCAGCATTTT	CASSELGSLGDQPQHF
NA	TRBD1	TRBV2	TRBJ1-1	TGTGCCAGCAGTCGGGACAGGAACACTGAAGCTTTCTTT	CASSRDRNTEAFF
once	TRBD2	TRBV4-1	TRBJ2-7	TGCGCCAGCAGCCAGCGACCGCTAGCGGGAGGGGCCGGCGAGCAGTACTTC	CASSQRPLAGGAGEQYF
once	NA	TRBV5-1	TRBJ2-1	TGCGCCAGCACAAGGGACTCCGGTTACAATGAGCAGTTCTTC	CASTRDSGYNEQFF
medium-sized	NA	TRBV5-1	TRBJ1-3	TGCGCCAGCAGCTTTGCGGCCGGGAACTTGGGAAACACCATATATTTT	CASSFAAGNLGNTIYF
NA	NA	TRBV19	TRBJ1-2	TGTGCCAGTAGTAGAACCGGGAGTGGCTACACCTTC	CASSRTGSGYTF
once	TRBD1	TRBV11-2	TRBJ2-2	TGTGCCAGCAGCTTATCCGGGACAGGGGAGAACACCGGGGAGCTGTTTTTT	CASSLSGTGENTGELFF
few	NA	TRBV5-6	TRBJ1-1	TGTGCCAGCAGCCCGGGGTGGGGGACCGCCCGAGGGGGGAACACTGAAGCTTTCTTT	CASSPGWGTARGGNTEAFF
NA	NA	TRBV18	TRBJ2-4	TGTGCCAGCTCATTCAGAGTCCGACAGGGAGGATTGGAAGCCAAAAACATTCAGTACTTC	CASSFRVRQGGLEAKNIQYF